The clone carrying this T cell receptor beta chain was counted ten times or more. Stated time point: persistent/refractory GD, antithyroid drugs over 5 years with positive TRAb. Preparation of the TCR library used RNA extracted from PBMCs. In Xi'an, China, an endocrinology department was the source of patients. The data are from a study of regulatory T cells in long-lasting Graves disease. Arm-PCR of CDR3 regions with iRepertoire HTBI primers generated TCR beta libraries. TCRdb redid the calling of the multiplex PCR reads with MiXCR, one entry per CDR3 protein. Of about half a million distinct CDR3 sequences listed, roughly 23% were seen once; the top ten hold roughly 13%. CDR1 is MNHEY and CDR2 is SMNVEV in the germline V gene (reference sequence). This CDR3 contains 13 residues. Trimming took 5 bases from V and 4 from J, leaving 11 bases between them.

The sample in question was peripheral blood mononuclear cells (PBMCs), obtained when the disease was refractory, from a patient treated with antithyroid drugs. This receptor was obtained from a female donor with Graves disease. The rearrangement joins TRBV27 to TRBJ1-2, with D unresolved. Written as DNA, the CDR3 is TGTGCCAGCAGTCCCGGGTTTAGCTATGGCTACACCTTC. It codes for CASSPGFSYGYTF.